The 13 T cell receptor beta chains presented below share a single source sample, sequenced in a study of cytomegalovirus exposure and HLA in healthy donors (dated by TCRdb to 2016 to 2017). Libraries were built with the immunoSEQ multiplex PCR assay. The multiplex PCR relied on a mix of 60 forward primers for TCR Vbeta segments and 13 reverse primers for TCR Jbeta segments. TCRdb retrieved this table from immuneACCESS and kept in-frame rearrangements only. Not all clones are present; in checked studies, unresolved V genes account for under half, and no reason is known for the remainder. The sample table contains some 110,000 clones; only one count was recorded for 70% to 80% of them. The top ten clonotypes cover around 3% of the sample. The specimen sequenced was PBMCs. These receptors all come from a woman aged 18-30 years in good health and CMV-seropositive.

This chain uses TRBV5-4 with TRBJ1-2; 7 bases align to TRBD1. There are 12 residues in the CDR3. Germline CDR1 is SGHNT and CDR2 is YYREEE (reference sequence). Trimming removed 7 bases from V and 2 bases from J; junction bases left unmatched: 2. The CDR3 region has the DNA TGTGCCAGCGGACAGGTCAACTATGGCTACACCTTC. Protein product: CASGQVNYGYTF.

J is TRBJ1-2 and V is TRBV7-3; D might be TRBD1 (5 bases). V was clipped by 3 bases and J by 2 bases, with 7 bases between them. CDR3 length equals 13 residues. The germline V gene has CDR1 SGHTA and CDR2 FQGTGA. The chain's CDR3 is CASSLDKNYGYTF. For the CDR3, the DNA is TGTGCCAGCAGCTTGGACAAGAACTATGGCTACACCTTC.

This clone was counted between two and nine times. The chain links TRBV6-1 to TRBJ2-7; possible D gene TRBD1, 5 bases. The CDR3 totals 13 residues. The germline V and J ends were trimmed by 2 bases and 4 bases, with 9 bases remaining between them. Germline V gives CDR1 MNHNS, CDR2 SASEGT. CDR3 loop: CASSERGTYEQYF. Here the CDR3 DNA reads TGTGCCAGCAGTGAAAGGGGAACTTACGAGCAGTACTTC.

This clone was detected only once. V usage is TRBV28 and J usage is TRBJ2-1, with 8 bases matching TRBD2. The CDR3 totals 15 residues. Germline values: CDR1 MDHEN, CDR2 SYDVKM. J was trimmed by 9 bases and V by 6 bases; bases with no gene match: 13. The CDR3 bases are TGTGCCAGCAGGTCCGGGACTAGTTATAACGCTGAGCAGTTCTTC. The encoded protein is CASRSGTSYNAEQFF. The full variable domain, completed using reference TRBV28 and TRBJ2-1, is DVKVTQSSRYLVKRTGEKVFLECVQDMDHENMFWYRQDPGLGLRLIYFSYDVKMKEKGDIPEGYSVSREKKERFSLILESASTNQTSMYLCASRSGTSYNAEQFFGPGTRLTVL.

The chain is built from TRBV5-6 and TRBJ1-4; no clear D. Germline loops: CDR1 SGHDT, CDR2 YYEEEE. This CDR3 is 15 amino acids long. The ends were cut back, 0 bases at V and 13 bases at J, with 19 bases in the middle. The CDR3 sequence is CASSLGQLRSPGLFF. DNA for the CDR3: TGTGCCAGCAGCTTGGGACAATTAAGAAGCCCAGGACTGTTTTTT.

The chain uses TRBV27 and TRBJ2-7; 8 nucleotides line up with TRBD1. The V gene end was trimmed by 8 bases and the J gene end by 4 bases; junction bases not matched to a gene: 7. The CDR3 consists of 13 residues. The V gene's germline CDR1 is MNHEY and CDR2 SMNVEV (reference sequence). The CDR3 reads CASDSRGLYEQYF. In nucleotides, the CDR3 is TGTGCCAGCGACTCCAGGGGGCTGTACGAGCAGTACTTC.

The table lists this clone with a few counts. CDR3 in amino acids: CASSHRTSGEMYYEQYF. The DNA of the CDR3 is TGTGCCAGCAGCCATCGGACTAGCGGGGAAATGTACTACGAGCAGTACTTC. The chain couples TRBV7-9 to TRBJ2-7; 12 bases align to TRBD2. This CDR3 contains 17 residues. Germline CDR1 is SEHNR and CDR2 is FQNEAQ (reference sequence). Trimming cost V 5 bases and J 3 bases; bases outside gene matches: 11.

This clone is a singleton in its sample. The V and J genes are TRBV28 and TRBJ1-2, with 9 bases that match TRBD1. CDR3 length: 17 residues. With V trimmed by 6 bases and J by 3 bases, 14 bases remained unmatched. Germline V CDR1 and CDR2: MDHEN, SYDVKM. The CDR3 region is CASSLLKGTGSDYGYTF. As DNA, the CDR3 is TGTGCCAGCAGCCTCTTAAAAGGGACAGGGTCGGACTATGGCTACACCTTC.

V and J are TRBV19 and TRBJ1-1; D is uncertain. This CDR3 is built from 12 residues. Germline V gives CDR1 LNHDA, CDR2 SQIVND (reference sequence). The germline V and J ends were trimmed by 7 bases and 0 bases, with 6 bases remaining between them. The CDR3 bases are TGTGCCAGTACCGCTATGAACACTGAAGCTTTCTTT. Protein: CASTAMNTEAFF.

The chain links TRBV28 to TRBJ1-5, with a tentative D call TRBD1 (6 bases). V was pared by 2 bases and J by 7 bases, with 12 bases between. The CDR3 is 14 amino acids. CDR1 is MDHEN and CDR2 is SYDVKM in the germline V gene. The CDR3 here is CASSLGQGRQPQHF. The CDR3 region has the DNA TGTGCCAGCAGTTTAGGGCAGGGGCGGCAGCCCCAGCATTTT.

The V and J genes are TRBV5-1 and TRBJ2-2, with D unresolved. The CDR3 consists of 15 residues. V was clipped by 0 bases and J by 7 bases, with 13 bases between them. Germline lookup yields CDR1 SGHRS and CDR2 YFSETQ. The CDR3 spells CASSLDAGQVGELFF. The CDR3 DNA sequence: TGCGCCAGCAGCTTGGACGCTGGGCAGGTCGGGGAGCTGTTTTTT.

CDR3 in amino acids: CASSSGQGGVTEAFF. The CDR3 DNA sequence: TGCGCCAGCAGCTCCGGACAGGGTGGTGTTACTGAAGCTTTCTTT. V and J are TRBV5-1 and TRBJ1-1; the match to TRBD1 covers 8 bases. Germline V CDR1 and CDR2: SGHRS, YFSETQ. V was pared by 3 bases and J by 5 bases, with 9 bases of the junction left unmatched. CDR3 length: 15 amino acids.

DNA for the CDR3: TGTGCCAGCAGGACCGGACTAGCGACAGATACGCAGTATTTT. It codes for CASRTGLATDTQYF. This chain uses TRBV27 with TRBJ2-3, with 9 bases that match TRBD2. Germline V gives CDR1 MNHEY, CDR2 SMNVEV (reference sequence). The CDR3 has 14 residues. Trimming removed 6 bases from V and 3 bases from J; junction bases left unmatched: 4.